Listed here is a single TCR beta chain. This clone showed up just once. Its specific antigen is unknown. No quality values exist for individual bases; no much larger clone is one base distant. TCRbeta CDR3 regions were amplified from genomic DNA by means of the immunoSEQ Assay, a bias-controlled multiplex PCR. The original pipeline was this. Within the assay, amplification of reference gene primers was used to estimate how many nucleated cells each sample contained. To quantify the absolute abundance of each unique TCRbeta CDR3 rearrangement, sequence reads were collapsed and filtered. Productive Simpson clonality was computed per sample as the square root of Simpson's diversity index over productive rearrangements. TCRdb took this table from immuneACCESS and kept in-frame rearrangements with V and J called. Such tables lack part of the clones; where checked against another copy, unresolved V genes explain under half of the gap, and the rest is unexplained. V, J and clone size are those of that table, while D and trimming were read from the DNA. This sample has approximately 250,000 clones in its table, and about 91% of those were observed once. The ten largest account for around 1.3% of the sample.

This specimen comes from a study of blood T cell repertoires in COVID-19 (dated by TCRdb to the early 2020s). With respect to the entire study: Collaborator samples came from the United States, Italy and Spain and covered acute and convalescent phases of COVID-19. A freely available public database, intended as a resource for researchers studying the immune response to SARS-CoV-2, is where the repertoires were released. The prospective study material was composed of cDNA or gDNA derived from T cells, B-cell-depleted T cells, or PBMCs. A de-identified subject ID, COVID-19 status, age in years and sex were almost always included in the sample metadata. The dataset comprised deeply sampled blood TCRbeta repertoires from subjects exposed to, actively infected with, or recovered from COVID-19. The samples were drawn from two sources: the first 160 participants of the ongoing ImmuneRACE study, and over 950 subjects contributed by 6 global collaborators. Where available, HLA class I and class II types were obtained from metadata supplied by the sample provider rather than from assay-based typing. General study outcomes and caveats: Clinical and demographic metadata were provided uncurated, with the amount varying by source and participant.

Participants in the prospective study were aged roughly 18 to 89 years, lived in more than 20 United States geographic areas, and enrolled through a virtual design. In the prospective study, cohorts were assigned on the basis of participant-reported clinical history obtained from a screening survey and a study questionnaire. In the prospective study, mobile phlebotomists collected whole blood, serum and a nasopharyngeal or oropharyngeal swab from each participant. Participants in the prospective study had the option to provide additional blood draws and questionnaires over an approximately 2-month period. Before DNA extraction, blood samples from the prospective study were shipped at room temperature or frozen. The germline V gene supplies CDR1 KGHDR and CDR2 SFDVKD. CDR3 length: 14 amino acids, cysteine to phenylalanine. CDR3 DNA is the only sequence kept; it has 42 bases, read in frame from the first base. The germline V and J ends show losses of 7 bases and 5 bases respectively, and no gene match explains 8 bases of the junction.

Here the chain combines TRBV24-1 and TRBJ2-7, and 9 bases in between align with TRBD1. The source is a middle-aged woman with acute COVID-19. Sequencing was carried out using PBMCs or T cells enriched from blood (not recorded which). This receptor has the CDR3 CATRPGQGHNEQYF. Read as DNA, the sequence is TGTGCCACCAGACCGGGACAGGGTCACAACGAGCAGTACTTC.